Presented here are 4 T cell receptor beta chains from one specimen sequenced in a study of tumor-infiltrating lymphocytes in primary liver carcinoma. Alongside blood RNA obtained from unsorted whole blood, germline DNA was also extracted. Starting material of 450 to 500 ng total RNA yielded TCR beta cDNA via a constant-region primer. Libraries for TCR beta were built through three nested multiplex PCR rounds, which together made up a slightly modified ARM-PCR procedure. The two initial PCR rounds, roughly 11 cycles each, used TRBV1-TRBV30 forward and C-beta reverse primers. TCRdb re-derived calls from the multiplex PCR reads in MiXCR, one entry per CDR3 protein. The repertoire holds 150,000 to 200,000 distinct CDR3 sequences, with over 50% as singletons. The specimen sequenced was peripheral blood. These receptor sequences come from a man aged 40-55 years with primary liver carcinoma and hepatitis B virus infection.

For this clonotype: This sequence may be a read error, since a much larger clone differs from it by one base. The chain combines TRBV29-1 with TRBJ1-4; 9 bases line up with TRBD1. Unmatched junction bases numbered 6, after V lost 7 bases and J lost 6 bases. CDR1 and CDR2 from the germline V gene are SQVTM and ANQGSEA. This CDR3 contains 13 residues. CDR3 loop: CSGGQGRHEKLFF. The CDR3 region has the DNA TGCAGCGGGGGACAGGGAAGGCATGAAAAACTGTTTTTT.

This clonotype has a handful of counts. Compared with germline, one end of the junction differs, possibly owing to a read error. This chain connects TRBV6-5 to TRBJ2-7; 7 positions match TRBD2. The CDR3 length is 14 residues. Germline CDR1 is MNHEY and CDR2 is SVGAGI. The CDR3 sequence is CASKMALADYEQYF. Here the CDR3 DNA reads TGTGCGAGCAAAATGGCGCTAGCGGACTACGAGCAGTACTTC.

This clonotype was counted once. This chain links TRBV7-9 with TRBJ2-7; D is ambiguous. Germline V CDR1 and CDR2: SEHNR, FQNEAQ (reference sequence). V was pared by 4 bases and J by 5 bases, with 18 bases between. The CDR3 totals 15 residues. CDR3 bases: TGTGCCAGCAGCTCTACAGAGGATTCAGCCAACGAGCAGTACTTC. Residues: CASSSTEDSANEQYF.

This clonotype appeared a few times. V usage is TRBV7-9 and J usage is TRBJ2-5; D remains unclear. The length of the CDR3 is 10 residues. V dropped 11 bases and J dropped 5 bases, with 9 bases sitting between them. Per germline, CDR1 SEHNR and CDR2 FQNEAQ (reference sequence). The CDR3 protein is CAVGWETQYF. In DNA form, the CDR3 reads TGTGCCGTAGGGTGGGAGACCCAGTACTTC.